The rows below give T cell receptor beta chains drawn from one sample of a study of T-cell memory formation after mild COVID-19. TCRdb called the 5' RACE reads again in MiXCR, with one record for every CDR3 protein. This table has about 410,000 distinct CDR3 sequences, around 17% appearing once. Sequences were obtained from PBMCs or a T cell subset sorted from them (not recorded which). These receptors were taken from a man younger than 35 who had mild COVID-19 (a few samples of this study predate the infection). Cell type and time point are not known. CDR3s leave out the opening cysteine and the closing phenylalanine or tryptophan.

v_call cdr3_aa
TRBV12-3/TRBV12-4 ASSFEGMSYEQY
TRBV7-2 ASRNSREAF
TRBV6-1 ASSKKRGAQETQY
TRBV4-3 ASSLVAGDTGELF
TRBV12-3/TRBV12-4 ASSTGTGAWGYT
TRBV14 ASSQWGNTQY
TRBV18 ASSPGPSGGSRETQY
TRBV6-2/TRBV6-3 ASSSYPRTSGSTDTQY
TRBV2 ASSDPYNYGYT
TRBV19 ASSICEKF
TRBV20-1 SARDPRFTEAF
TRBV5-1 ASSLGQGSYEQY
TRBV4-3 ASRQDLRQGKNGELF
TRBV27 ASTPGTGLDNEQF
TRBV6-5 ASSYSSGLAGNEQF
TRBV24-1 ATPDILFYGYT
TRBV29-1 SSPGQGESEQF
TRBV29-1 SGTSTGADEQY
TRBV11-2 ASSITSLGEQF